Below are 9 T cell receptor beta chains sequenced from a single sample in a study of T cells in women clearing cervical HPV infection. TCRdb's copy holds only in-frame clones and misses some; the assay was immunoSEQ multiplex PCR. The table for this sample gives roughly 15,000 clones. The specimen was blood buffy coat. These receptors were obtained from a woman between 18 and 70 years old with a cervical HPV16 infection that either progressed to CIN3+ or cleared (not recorded which).

Regarding this clone: The CDR3 is cut off 3 residues early in the read; its end comes from the germline J gene. V is TRBV5-4 and J is TRBJ2-5, with 8 bases matching TRBD2. V shed 0 bases, J shed 2 bases, and the junction held 3 bases outside the gene matches. The CDR3 loop spans 15 amino acids. Germline loops: CDR1 SGHNT, CDR2 YYREEE (reference sequence). CDR3 protein: CASSLVVAGQETQYF. The covered CDR3 bases are TGTGCCAGCAGCTTGGTCGTAGCGGGGCAAGAGACC.

A remark on this clone: The CDR3 extends 3 residues past the end of the read, so its final part is completed from the germline J gene. This chain connects TRBV5-4 to TRBJ2-7, with no clear D. The CDR3 has 12 residues. Germline values: CDR1 SGHNT, CDR2 YYREEE (reference sequence). Between the trimmed V and J ends, which lost 4 bases and 6 bases, there was a span of 11 bases. CDR3: CASSTLPSEQYF. The covered CDR3 bases are TGTGCCAGCAGCACGCTGCCCAGCGAG.

As regards this clone: Read sequence stops 3 residues before the CDR3 end, and the germline J gene provides the missing end. The J gene is TRBJ2-1, the V gene TRBV20-1; 9 bases are a match to TRBD2. Germline V CDR1 and CDR2: DFQATT, SNEGSKA (reference sequence). Trimming cost V 5 bases and J 8 bases; bases outside gene matches: 10. This CDR3 comprises 14 residues. This CDR3 reads CSAVSGLAGYEQFF. The covered CDR3 bases are TGCAGTGCTGTATCGGGGCTAGCGGGATATGAG.

Regarding this clone: Coverage ceases 3 residues before the CDR3 finishes, and the germline J gene fills in the end. The genes are TRBV6-4 and TRBJ1-6; TRBD1 matches 7 bases. The CDR3 loop spans 14 amino acids. Losses at the gene ends were 2 bases for V and 9 bases for J; bases not matched to a gene: 4. CDR1 and CDR2 from the germline V gene are MRHNA and SNTAGT. The sequenced CDR3 bases are TGTGCCAGCAGTGACCGGGACAGCGCTTCACCC. Amino acids: CASSDRDSASP. The entire CDR3 reads CASSDRDSASPLHF.

In the case of this clone: One end of the junction is discordant with germline, which a read error may explain. The observed sequence ends 3 residues before the CDR3 terminus, with the missing tail filled in from the germline J gene. The genes are TRBV4-2 and TRBJ2-3; 9 positions match TRBD2. The CDR3 sequence is 17 residues long. The V gene's germline CDR1 is LGHNA and CDR2 YNFKEQ. The CDR3 bases that were read are TGCGCCAGCAGCCAAGATTCGGTAGCGGGGGCTCCAGATACG. The encoded protein is CASSQDSVAGAPDT. The full CDR3 is CASSQDSVAGAPDTQYF.

Note on this clone: Coverage ceases 3 residues before the CDR3 finishes, and the germline J gene fills in the end. This chain joins TRBV29-1 and TRBJ2-3, with 8 bases lining up with TRBD1. Germline V gene data show CDR1 as SQVTM and CDR2 as ANQGSEA. The CDR3 is 14 residues long. The sequenced part of the CDR3 DNA is TGCAGCGTGATCGTCCGGGACAGGCAAGAGACG. Encoded protein: CSVIVRDRQET. The whole CDR3 protein is CSVIVRDRQETQYF.

Comments on this clone: The read falls 3 residues short of the CDR3 end, and the missing part is taken from the germline J gene. The rearrangement links TRBV7-9 to TRBJ1-3, with D maybe TRBD1 (6 bases). CDR1 and CDR2 from the germline V gene are SEHNR and FQNEAQ (reference sequence). The CDR3 runs to 12 residues. V was shortened by 5 bases and J by 7 bases, with 9 bases between the two germline ends. CDR3: CASSKQGNTIYF. The CDR3 DNA, read in part, is TGTGCCAGCAGCAAACAGGGTAACACC. Supplemented by reference TRBV7-9 and TRBJ1-3, the full variable domain reads DTGVSQNPRHKITKRGQNVTFRCDPISEHNRLYWYRQTLGQGPEFLTYFQNEAQLEKSRLLSDRFSAERPKGSFSTLEIQRTEQGDSAMYLCASSKQGNTIYFGEGSWLTVV.

Turning to this clone: The read gets to within 3 residues of the CDR3 end, and the germline J gene fills in the rest. J is TRBJ1-1 and V is TRBV7-9; D is uncertain. V lost 7 bases to trimming and J lost 1 base, with 7 bases between them. Germline CDR1 and CDR2: SEHNR and FQNEAQ (reference sequence). This CDR3 region has 12 residues. CDR3 sequence: CASTQGNTEAFF. The CDR3 DNA, read in part, is TGTGCCAGCACCCAAGGGAACACTGAA.

About this clone: The CDR3 end is not reached by the read, which stops 3 residues before it; the germline J gene fills it in. The chain links TRBV11-2 to TRBJ2-1; TRBD2 aligns across 10 bases. With V trimmed by 8 bases and J by 8 bases, 12 bases remained unmatched. There are 15 residues in the CDR3. CDR1 is SGHAT and CDR2 is FQNNGV in the germline V gene. CDR3 sequence reads: CASGSLSGRRDEQFF. The part of the CDR3 DNA that was read is TGTGCCAGCGGCTCGCTTAGCGGGAGGAGGGATGAG.